This T cell receptor beta chain was captured by sequencing in a study of shared clonotypes between healthy human individuals. Some clones are missing from TCRdb's copy, which holds only in-frame ones; the method was immunoSEQ multiplex PCR. Here the sample spans about 1 million clones, around four fifths being singletons. Germline values: CDR1 LNHNV, CDR2 YYDKDF (reference sequence). Trimming at V came to 0 bases and at J to 8 bases, leaving 9 bases not matched to a gene. The CDR3 has 16 residues. The chain links TRBV15 to TRBJ2-1; TRBD2 aligns across 8 bases. Sequencing was performed on memory CD4+ T cells sorted from blood. Noted subset: CD45RA-negative fraction. This clonotype was obtained from a man aged 18 to 29 in good health. This CDR3 reads CATSRDRGRGGYEQFF. The CDR3 nucleotides read TGTGCCACCAGCAGAGATCGTGGCCGGGGGGGCTATGAGCAGTTCTTC.